These T cell receptor beta chains were read from a single sample in a study of T cells in Graves' hyperthyroidism and ophthalmopathy. TCRdb re-derived calls from the multiplex PCR reads in MiXCR, one entry per CDR3 protein. The sample lists over 200,000 distinct CDR3 sequences; more than 12% were seen once. What was sequenced was blood. These receptors originate from a middle-aged woman with Graves' hyperthyroidism that later progressed to Graves' ophthalmopathy. Both conserved end residues are part of each CDR3. Fields, in order: J gene, V gene, clone size, D gene, CDR3 protein, CDR3 DNA. D genes are given only for firm matches. Clone size is shown for a subset of rows, as once, few, many or a class of expanded clone.

TRBJ2-6 TRBV11-2 many - CASRLSIPVWGRIRYSGANVLTF TGTGCCAGCAGACTTAGTATTCCCGTTTGGGGGAGAATAAGATACTCTGGGGCCAACGTCCTGACTTTC
TRBJ1-5 TRBV6-1 few TRBD1 CASRSTGGVSQPQHF TGTGCCAGCAGATCGACAGGGGGAGTAAGTCAGCCCCAGCATTTT
TRBJ1-1 TRBV12-3/TRBV12-4 many - CASRRGANTEAFF TGTGCCAGCAGGCGAGGGGCGAACACTGAAGCTTTCTTT
TRBJ2-7 TRBV12-3/TRBV12-4 many - CASRYGGTSSYEQYF TGTGCCAGCAGGTACGGGGGCACCAGCTCCTACGAGCAGTACTTC
TRBJ2-7 TRBV28 many TRBD1 CASSLRQGYSYEQYF TGTGCCAGCAGTTTAAGACAGGGTTATTCCTACGAGCAGTACTTC
TRBJ2-5 TRBV5-1 few - CASSLAVGGGETQYF TGCGCCAGCAGCTTGGCTGTCGGAGGAGGGGAGACCCAGTACTTC
TRBJ2-7 TRBV28 - TRBD1 CASRYRTGVYEQYF TGTGCCAGCAGATACCGGACAGGGGTCTACGAGCAGTACTTC
TRBJ2-5 TRBV10-3 - TRBD1 CAISWDSQETQYF TGTGCCATCAGTTGGGACAGCCAAGAGACCCAGTACTTC
TRBJ2-3 TRBV20-1 few - CSARRGAADTQYF TGCAGTGCTAGGAGGGGGGCTGCAGATACGCAGTATTTT
TRBJ2-1 TRBV28 many TRBD2 CASSLGGRFYNEQFF TGTGCCAGCAGTTTAGGCGGGAGGTTCTACAATGAGCAGTTCTTC
TRBJ2-7 TRBV11-2 many - CASSPGQGSFSEQYF TGTGCCAGCAGCCCGGGGCAGGGGAGCTTCAGCGAGCAGTACTTC
TRBJ1-1 TRBV7-9 many TRBD1 CASRTGRKNTEAFF TGTGCCAGCAGGACAGGGCGTAAGAACACTGAAGCTTTCTTT
TRBJ2-3 TRBV7-9 many TRBD2 CASSLAGASVVGDTQYF TGTGCCAGCAGCCTAGCGGGGGCTAGCGTTGTCGGTGATACGCAGTATTTT
TRBJ2-3 TRBV2 once - CASTSRGMGDTQYF TGTGCCAGCACCAGCAGGGGAATGGGAGATACGCAGTATTTT
TRBJ2-1 TRBV3-1 many TRBD2 CASSHVAGQNEQFF TGTGCCAGCAGCCATGTAGCGGGTCAAAATGAGCAGTTCTTC
TRBJ2-7 TRBV4-1 many - CASSRLFALDGYEQYF TGCGCCAGCAGCCGCCTCTTCGCACTAGATGGCTACGAGCAGTACTTC
TRBJ2-3 TRBV6-2/TRBV6-3 many - CASSYLSPGTSTDTQYF TGTGCCAGCAGTTACCTATCCCCCGGGACTAGCACAGATACGCAGTATTTT
TRBJ1-5 TRBV28 many - CASSPIRFPWNQPQHF TGTGCCAGCAGCCCCATTCGGTTTCCTTGGAATCAGCCCCAGCATTTT
TRBJ2-1 TRBV28 many TRBD1 CASSFAVQGANEQFF TGTGCCAGCAGTTTCGCGGTCCAGGGGGCCAATGAGCAGTTCTTC
TRBJ2-7 TRBV20-1 - - CSAPLMGPPEKQYF TGCAGTGCCCCCCTCATGGGACCACCAGAAAAGCAGTACTTC
TRBJ2-1 TRBV9 many TRBD2 CASSPPRHEGRGEQFF TGTGCCAGCAGCCCCCCTCGGCACGAGGGGAGGGGTGAGCAGTTCTTC
TRBJ2-1 TRBV7-9 many TRBD2 CASSLRLAGPYNEQFF TGTGCCAGCAGCTTACGATTAGCGGGACCCTACAATGAGCAGTTCTTC
TRBJ2-7 TRBV6-1 many - CASSVVTPSWEQYF TGTGCCAGCAGTGTGGTTACTCCTTCGTGGGAGCAGTACTTC
TRBJ2-7 TRBV27 many TRBD1 CASRGQGGSYEQYF TGTGCCAGCAGAGGACAGGGGGGGTCCTACGAGCAGTACTTC
TRBJ1-1 TRBV6-1 many - CASSRSPGGFSTEAFF TGTGCCAGCTCCCGGAGTCCAGGTGGTTTCTCTACTGAAGCTTTCTTT
TRBJ2-3 TRBV6-1 many TRBD2 CASRPLVTSGRATTDTQYF TGTGCCAGCAGACCGTTAGTGACTAGCGGGAGGGCTACCACAGATACGCAGTATTTT
TRBJ1-2 TRBV19 - TRBD1 CASSTLWDRPNEGYNYGYTF TGTGCCAGTAGTACCCTCTGGGACAGACCGAACGAGGGGTATAACTATGGCTACACCTTC
TRBJ2-1 TRBV12-3/TRBV12-4 many - CASSFRRDSYNEQFF TGTGCCAGCAGTTTTCGTCGGGATAGTTACAATGAGCAGTTCTTC
TRBJ2-2 TRBV6-1 - - CASSEIRVGELFF TGTGCCAGCAGTGAAATTAGGGTGGGGGAGCTGTTTTTT
TRBJ2-1 TRBV2 many - CASRGSYNEQFF TGTGCCAGCAGAGGTTCGTACAATGAGCAGTTCTTC
TRBJ2-5 TRBV9 many - CASSAGVGESQYF TGTGCCAGCAGCGCGGGAGTCGGGGAGTCCCAGTACTTC
TRBJ2-3 TRBV5-6 many TRBD2 CASSLWASGSKTDTQYF TGTGCCAGCAGCTTGTGGGCTAGCGGGAGCAAGACAGATACGCAGTATTTT
TRBJ2-7 TRBV7-9 many - CASSLGWRYEQYF TGTGCCAGCAGCTTAGGCTGGAGGTACGAGCAGTACTTC
TRBJ2-7 TRBV30 many - CAWSPTGYEQYF TGTGCCTGGAGTCCGACAGGATACGAGCAGTACTTC
TRBJ2-1 TRBV5-6 many - CATLGAANEQFF TGTGCCACCCTCGGAGCGGCTAATGAGCAGTTCTTC
TRBJ2-5 TRBV6-1 many - CASSEQGAGGETQYF TGTGCCAGCAGTGAACAGGGGGCGGGGGGGGAGACCCAGTACTTC
TRBJ2-3 TRBV3-1 few - CASSPYGGGRGFGATDTQYF TGTGCCAGCAGCCCCTATGGAGGGGGGAGAGGTTTTGGGGCAACAGATACGCAGTATTTT
TRBJ2-2 TRBV11-2 many - CASSFPGPGELFF TGTGCCAGCAGCTTTCCGGGCCCCGGGGAGCTGTTTTTT
TRBJ2-1 TRBV14 many TRBD1 CASSRSTGAKYNEQFF TGTGCCAGCAGCCGATCGACAGGGGCGAAGTACAATGAGCAGTTCTTC
TRBJ2-3 TRBV10-3 many TRBD1 CAISPDRGDTQYF TGTGCCATCAGCCCGGACAGGGGGGATACGCAGTATTTT